The 13 T cell receptor beta chains in this list originate from one sample, sequenced in a study. TCRdb reanalysed the RT-PCR reads using MiXCR and keeps one entry per CDR3 protein. This table holds about 680,000 distinct CDR3 sequences, over 12% found once. Sequencing was done on a sample of memory CD4+ T cells from blood. These receptors were taken from a female donor in good health, serving as a healthy control.

V and J are TRBV5-1 and TRBJ2-5, with TRBD1 as a possible D gene (6 bases). Trimming removed 0 bases from V and 3 bases from J, with 12 bases in between. The CDR3 runs 15 residues. Germline V CDR1 and CDR2: SGHRS, YFSETQ. CDR3 in amino acids: CASSLAGTIEETQYF. Written as DNA, the CDR3 is TGCGCCAGCAGCTTGGCCGGGACAATTGAAGAGACCCAGTACTTC.

The CDR3 nucleotides read TGTGCCAGCAGCGCGCTAGGGACAGGGGTTGGGTCCACTGAAGCTTTCTTT. It is translated as CASSALGTGVGSTEAFF. J is TRBJ1-1 and V is TRBV9; 10 nucleotides align to TRBD1. Germline trimming cut 3 bases from V and 4 bases from J; bases unmatched to any gene: 12. Per the germline V gene, CDR1 is SGDLS and CDR2 is YYNGEE. CDR3 length: 17 amino acids.

V is TRBV21-1 and J is TRBJ2-1; the table's D call, TRBD1, was not checked against the DNA. TRBV21-1 is termed a pseudogene. The CDR3 contains 18 residues. CDR3 sequence (DNA): TGTGCCAGCAGCAAAGGGTCGCGGGAGACGCCCCCGAACAATGAGCAGTTCTTC. It specifies CASSKGSRETPPNNEQFF.

This clonotype has only a few counts. The rearrangement uses TRBV6-2 or TRBV6-3 and TRBJ2-1; D is unresolved. V dropped 6 bases and J dropped 2 bases, with 8 bases sitting between them. CDR3 length: 13 residues. Germline V gives CDR1 MNHEY, CDR2 SVGEGT. CDR3 sequence: CASRLRTYNEQFF. Here the CDR3 DNA reads TGTGCCAGCAGATTACGGACCTACAATGAGCAGTTCTTC.

Comment on this clonotype: A much larger clone lies a single base off, so this may be a read error. This chain connects TRBV3-1 to TRBJ2-7; 7 bases fit TRBD2. V shed 5 bases and J 5 bases; nucleotides not matched to a gene: 12. Germline assignment: CDR1 LGHDT and CDR2 YNNKEL (reference sequence). This CDR3 contains 15 residues. In DNA form, the CDR3 reads TGTGCCAGCAGCTTATCTCGCGGGAGATCTAACGAGCAGTACTTC. It encodes CASSLSRGRSNEQYF.

This chain joins TRBV6-1 and TRBJ2-1, with TRBD2 matching 7 bases. Per the germline V gene, CDR1 is MNHNS and CDR2 is SASEGT. The CDR3 runs to 15 residues. After removal of 6 bases from V and 9 bases from J, the junction contained 14 bases not matched to a gene. CDR3 protein: CASSHRLAKEAEQFF. The CDR3 nucleotides read TGTGCCAGCAGCCACCGACTAGCAAAGGAGGCTGAGCAGTTCTTC.

This clonotype was seen only a few times. V usage is TRBV27 and J usage is TRBJ2-1; a weak D match, TRBD2 (6 bases). V was pared by 3 bases and J by 9 bases, with 12 bases between. The CDR3 totals 13 residues. Germline V lookup: CDR1 MNHEY, CDR2 SMNVEV (reference sequence). This CDR3 is CASSFYGSGEQFF. The DNA of the CDR3 is TGTGCCAGCAGTTTTTACGGGAGTGGTGAGCAGTTCTTC.

The V gene is TRBV20-1, the J gene TRBJ2-7; no firm D call. The V gene lost 6 bases and the J gene lost 2 bases, with 17 bases spanning the gap. CDR1 is DFQATT, CDR2 SNEGSKA, per germline (reference sequence). This CDR3 is 14 amino acids long. In DNA, the CDR3 is TGCAGTGCCCAATCGTCCACTGCCACCTACGAGCAGTACTTC. It is translated as CSAQSSTATYEQYF.

This clonotype was detected many times. The chain has TRBV10-3 and TRBJ1-4, with no clear D. The CDR3 length is 13 residues. Germline V gives CDR1 ENHRY, CDR2 SYGVKD. The V end lost 3 bases, the J end lost 6 bases, and 8 bases lay between the germline ends. CDR3 nucleotide sequence: TGTGCCATCAGTGAACCTCGGGATGAAAAACTGTTTTTT. Amino acid sequence: CAISEPRDEKLFF.

The V call is TRBV2, the J call TRBJ2-7; 7 nucleotides match TRBD2. The junction had 6 bases not matched to a gene; V was cut back by 7 bases and J by 3 bases. Germline assignment: CDR1 SNHLY and CDR2 FYNNEI. The CDR3 spans 13 residues. As DNA, the CDR3 is TGTGCCAGCACCGCGGGAGACCGCTACGAGCAGTACTTC. Amino acids: CASTAGDRYEQYF. Looking up the rest from reference TRBV2 and TRBJ2-7 gives the full variable domain: EPEVTQTPSHQVTQMGQEVILRCVPISNHLYFYWYRQILGQKVEFLVSFYNNEISEKSEIFDDQFSVERPDGSNFTLKIRSTKLEDSAMYFCASTAGDRYEQYFGPGTRLTVT.

The J gene is TRBJ2-7, the V gene TRBV12-3 or TRBV12-4; possible D gene TRBD2, 7 bases. The CDR3 sequence is 14 residues long. Trimming pared 6 bases from V and 0 bases from J, leaving 12 bases between. The CDR3, as DNA: TGTGCCAGCAGGAGGGGGGGGAGCTCCTACGAGCAGTACTTC. Translated, it gives CASRRGGSSYEQYF.

The chain recombines TRBV19 with TRBJ2-1; 9 bases are a match to TRBD2. This CDR3 has 16 amino acids. Trimming removed 4 bases from V and 2 bases from J; junction bases left unmatched: 6. The germline V gene encodes CDR1 LNHDA and CDR2 SQIVND (reference sequence). In DNA, the CDR3 is TGTGCCAGTAGTAAGAGCGGGAGGACCCCCTACAATGAGCAGTTCTTC. The encoded protein is CASSKSGRTPYNEQFF.

The CDR3 reads CAWAQGARSGANVLTF. The CDR3 coding sequence is TGTGCCTGGGCCCAGGGGGCCCGGTCTGGGGCCAACGTCCTGACTTTC. V gene TRBV30 combines with J gene TRBJ2-6; TRBD1 matches 8 bases. J lost 1 base, V lost 5 bases, and 7 bases had no gene match. Germline V gene lookup returns CDR1 GTSNPN and CDR2 SVGIG (reference sequence). The CDR3 runs to 16 residues.